The 8 T cell receptor beta chains reported below all come from one sample, sequenced in a study of blood T cell repertoires in COVID-19. Clones were sequenced by immunoSEQ multiplex PCR, and TCRdb holds only the in-frame ones, with some missing. The table records approximately 530,000 clones, roughly 89% of them present only once. Sequenced sample: peripheral blood. These receptor sequences come from a woman between 50 and 59 years old with COVID-19, enrolled during active disease.

V and J are TRBV9 and TRBJ1-1; 7 bases match TRBD1. Germline lookup yields CDR1 SGDLS and CDR2 YYNGEE. This CDR3 has 15 amino acids. J lost 1 base, V lost 3 bases, and 6 bases had no gene match. The CDR3, as DNA: TGTGCCAGCAGCGAGGGGGCAGGGTGGAACACTGAAGCTTTCTTT. This encodes CASSEGAGWNTEAFF.

The CDR3: CASSLGLAGFQETQYF. For the CDR3, the DNA is TGCGCCAGCAGCTTAGGACTAGCGGGGTTCCAAGAGACCCAGTACTTC. The chain is built from TRBV5-1 and TRBJ2-5; 12 nucleotides match TRBD2. This CDR3 is built from 16 residues. Looked up from germline, CDR1 is SGHRS and CDR2 is YFSETQ. J was trimmed by 1 base and V by 2 bases; bases with no gene match: 3.

The V and J genes are TRBV19 and TRBJ1-4; D gene unclear. V lost 10 bases and J 0 bases, leaving 12 bases between the germline ends. This CDR3 region has 14 residues. Germline lookup yields CDR1 LNHDA and CDR2 SQIVND (reference sequence). CDR3 coding DNA: TGTGCCACCCGACAACCCACAACTAATGAAAAACTGTTTTTT. This encodes CATRQPTTNEKLFF.

The rearrangement links TRBV4-1 to TRBJ1-2, with D maybe TRBD1 (6 bases). Per germline, CDR1 MGHRA and CDR2 YSYEKL. This CDR3 region has 16 residues. Trimming left V 4 bases short and J 8 bases short, with 23 bases between. This chain's CDR3 is CASSPTLPGAVEGYTF. CDR3 sequence (DNA): TGCGCCAGCAGCCCTACCCTGCCAGGGGCGGTAGAAGGCTACACCTTC.

This clone was found once. CDR3 bases: TGTGCCAGCAGTTTAACAGGGCTCCACGAGCAGTACTTC. It encodes CASSLTGLHEQYF. The chain joins TRBV6-6 to TRBJ2-7; D is possibly TRBD1 (6 bases). The CDR3 extends over 13 amino acids. V lost 4 bases and J 5 bases, leaving 12 bases between the germline ends. Germline CDR1 is MNHNY and CDR2 is SVGAGI (reference sequence).

The CDR3 bases are TGTGCCAGCAGCTCACGCTCGAGCGGGGCTCCGGTCAATACGCAGTATTTT. Translation: CASSSRSSGAPVNTQYF. J is TRBJ2-3 and V is TRBV7-6; 7 nucleotides align to TRBD2. The CDR3 has 17 amino acids. V dropped 4 bases and J dropped 7; count of bases not matched to a gene: 17. Germline-derived CDR1 and CDR2 are SGHVS and FNYEAQ.

This clone appeared a few times. The rearrangement links TRBV30 to TRBJ1-5, with D perhaps TRBD1 (5 bases). Germline assignment: CDR1 GTSNPN and CDR2 SVGIG (reference sequence). Trimming removed 2 bases at V and 6 bases at J, with 23 bases between. The CDR3 extends over 17 amino acids. This CDR3 is CAWSRGFDRRESQPQHF. DNA of the CDR3: TGTGCCTGGAGTCGAGGCTTTGACAGAAGGGAAAGTCAGCCCCAGCATTTT.

This clone was seen once. The chain links TRBV5-1 to TRBJ1-6; maybe TRBD1 (5 bases). CDR3 length equals 15 residues. The germline CDR1 and CDR2 sequences are SGHRS and YFSETQ. V was pared by 1 base and J by 7 bases, with 12 bases between. CDR3 DNA sequence: TGCGCCAGCAGCTTGAGCCCCAGGGCCAATTCACCCCTCCACTTT. Translating it yields CASSLSPRANSPLHF.